This T cell receptor (beta chain) was sequenced in a study of cytomegalovirus exposure and HLA in healthy donors. Remarks on this clone: The antigen is undetermined.

The study, taken as a whole, reports: TCR beta chains numbering 164 were designated cytomegalovirus-associated.

This table comes from immunoSEQ multiplex PCR, and its TCRdb copy is limited to in-frame clones, with some not included. Here the sample spans about 98,000 clones, approximately 90% being singletons. Material: PBMCs. The receptor comes from a woman under 40 in good health and CMV-seronegative.

In nucleotides, the CDR3 is TGTGCCAGCAGTTTCGGCAGGGTGAACACTGAAGCTTTCTTT. Translation: CASSFGRVNTEAFF. The rearrangement joins TRBV27 to TRBJ1-1; the D gene is possibly TRBD1 (5 bases). Trimming cost V 3 bases and J 0 bases, with 8 bases left between them. Germline V gives CDR1 MNHEY, CDR2 SMNVEV (reference sequence). This CDR3 spans 14 amino acids.